Following are 27 T cell receptor beta chains from one sample sequenced in a study of cytomegalovirus exposure and HLA in healthy donors. The PCR had 60 Vbeta and 13 Jbeta primers. The data were produced by immunoSEQ multiplex PCR, yet TCRdb's version contains in-frame clones alone and is incomplete. This table has fewer than 110,000 clones, approximately 75% appearing once. The material sequenced was PBMCs. The receptors here all came from a middle-aged woman in good health and CMV-seronegative.

This clone was picked up one time. The chain links TRBV6-6 to TRBJ1-1; D gene unclear. Germline-derived CDR1 and CDR2 are MNHNY and SVGAGI (reference sequence). Trimming shortened V by 3 bases and J by 6 bases, and 8 bases separated the two germline ends. The CDR3 sequence is 12 residues long. CDR3 coding DNA: TGTGCCAGCAGTTATGAGTATTCTGAAGCTTTCTTT. Amino acid sequence: CASSYEYSEAFF.

This chain uses TRBV5-5 with TRBJ1-3, with D perhaps TRBD1 (6 bases). The CDR3 is 14 amino acids. V dropped 6 bases and J dropped 4 bases, with 14 bases sitting between them. The germline V gene encodes CDR1 SGHKS and CDR2 YYEKEE (reference sequence). CDR3 bases: TGTGCCAGCACTATCCACAGGGACGGAAACACCATATATTTT. It specifies CASTIHRDGNTIYF.

The chain uses TRBV29-1 and TRBJ1-4; D ambiguous. The CDR3 is 14 amino acids. Germline CDR1 is SQVTM and CDR2 is ANQGSEA. V gave up 4 bases and J gave up 7 bases, with 16 bases separating them. CDR3: CSVGEGWRGEKLFF. As DNA, the CDR3 is TGCAGCGTTGGAGAAGGGTGGCGGGGTGAAAAACTGTTTTTT.

CDR3 sequence reads: CASSQEGTGTYEQYF. The CDR3 DNA reads as TGCGCCAGCAGCCAAGAAGGCACAGGGACCTACGAGCAGTACTTC. The J gene is TRBJ2-7, the V gene TRBV4-1; TRBD1 might be the D (6 bases). Germline V gene data show CDR1 as MGHRA and CDR2 as YSYEKL. Trimming took off 0 bases at V and 2 bases at J, with 11 bases between the two ends. The CDR3 covers 15 residues.

This chain uses TRBV6-1 with TRBJ1-1; 7 nucleotides match TRBD1. CDR1 and CDR2 from the germline V gene are MNHNS and SASEGT. This CDR3 region has 14 residues. V shed 6 bases, J shed 2 bases, and the junction held 6 bases outside the gene matches. The CDR3 sequence: CASSNRDSNTEAFF. DNA for the CDR3: TGTGCCAGCAGCAACCGGGACAGTAACACTGAAGCTTTCTTT.

The chain links TRBV13 to TRBJ2-2, with D unresolved. V lost 3 bases, J lost 0 bases, and 8 bases lay in between. Germline-derived CDR1 and CDR2 are PRHDT and FYEKMQ (reference sequence). This CDR3 contains 15 residues. CDR3 sequence reads: CASSLYIPNTGELFF. In DNA, the CDR3 is TGTGCCAGCAGCTTGTACATCCCGAACACCGGGGAGCTGTTTTTT.

This clone has a handful of counts. The chain has TRBV7-8 and TRBJ2-7, with 11 nucleotides matching TRBD1. V trimming: 4 bases; J trimming: 1 base; junction bases outside the gene matches: 3. CDR1 and CDR2 from the germline V gene are SGHVS and FQNEAQ. This CDR3 is 15 amino acids long. CDR3 in amino acids: CASSWGTGGSYEQYF. The DNA for the CDR3 is TGTGCCAGCAGCTGGGGGACAGGGGGATCCTACGAGCAGTACTTC.

This sequence joins TRBV5-1 and TRBJ1-1, with 8 bases that match TRBD1. The CDR3 sequence is 14 residues long. Germline lookup yields CDR1 SGHRS and CDR2 YFSETQ. J was trimmed by 5 bases and V by 4 bases; bases with no gene match: 7. This CDR3 is CASSLRTGSTEAFF. The CDR3 nucleotides read TGCGCCAGCAGCCTGAGGACAGGGAGTACTGAAGCTTTCTTT.

The gene calls are TRBV6-6 and TRBJ1-2; D remains unclear. V lost 5 bases and J 4 bases, leaving 14 bases between the germline ends. CDR3 length: 14 amino acids. Germline V gene data show CDR1 as MNHNY and CDR2 as SVGAGI (reference sequence). CDR3 in DNA: TGTGCCAGCAGTCCCCTCGACAATGGCTATGGCTACACCTTC. It specifies CASSPLDNGYGYTF.

This sequence joins TRBV7-9 and TRBJ1-1, with TRBD1 matching over 9 bases. The V gene's germline CDR1 is SEHNR and CDR2 FQNEAQ (reference sequence). The CDR3 totals 18 residues. The junction had 15 bases not matched to a gene; V was cut back by 6 bases and J by 1 base. This CDR3 reads CASRKPTGGLVGNTEAFF. For the CDR3, the DNA is TGTGCCAGCAGAAAGCCGACAGGGGGTTTAGTAGGGAACACTGAAGCTTTCTTT.

The chain links TRBV25-1 to TRBJ2-1, with D maybe TRBD1 (5 bases). CDR3 length: 15 residues. Trimming took off 4 bases at V and 7 bases at J, with 17 bases between the two ends. In germline, CDR1 is MGHDK, CDR2 SYGVNS. The CDR3 sequence: CASSVALGNRNEQFF. The CDR3 DNA is TGTGCCAGCAGTGTTGCATTGGGAAACAGGAATGAGCAGTTCTTC.

This rearrangement joins TRBV7-3 to TRBJ2-2; D not certain. CDR3 length: 13 residues. Germline V gene sequence: CDR1 SGHTA, CDR2 FQGTGA. V gave up 2 bases and J gave up 6 bases, with 7 bases separating them. CDR3 sequence (DNA): TGTGCCAGCAGCTTACTAGTCGCCGGGGAGCTGTTTTTT. It specifies CASSLLVAGELFF.

In nucleotides, the CDR3 is TGTGCCAGCAGCTTAATCTTGAGTGGCTACACCTTC. Translated: CASSLILSGYTF. This rearrangement joins TRBV7-9 to TRBJ1-2; D uncertain. V dropped 2 bases and J dropped 7 bases, with 8 bases sitting between them. The CDR3 is made up of 12 amino acids. Per germline, CDR1 SEHNR and CDR2 FQNEAQ (reference sequence).

V and J are TRBV6-5 and TRBJ1-6; 9 nucleotides agree with TRBD1. Per germline, CDR1 MNHEY and CDR2 SVGAGI. V was clipped by 2 bases and J by 9 bases; unmatched bases: 8. The CDR3 length is 16 residues. CDR3 DNA: TGTGCCAGCAGTTACCTGACAGGGGGAAGGTCTTCACCCCTCCACTTT. It codes for CASSYLTGGRSSPLHF.

The chain employs TRBV6-5 and TRBJ2-3, with 10 nucleotides matching TRBD1. Germline V gives CDR1 MNHEY, CDR2 SVGAGI. There are 15 residues in the CDR3. The junction had 4 bases not matched to a gene; V was cut back by 0 bases and J by 7 bases. CDR3 coding DNA: TGTGCCAGCAGTTACTCGGGACAGGGGCGATATACGCAGTATTTT. Amino acid sequence: CASSYSGQGRYTQYF.

The rearrangement uses TRBV19 and TRBJ2-1, with 9 bases lining up with TRBD2. From germline, CDR1 is LNHDA and CDR2 SQIVND (reference sequence). V shed 6 bases and J 1 base; nucleotides not matched to a gene: 4. The CDR3 consists of 15 residues. The CDR3 here is CASSSSGDSYNEQFF. CDR3 coding DNA: TGTGCCAGTAGCTCTAGCGGGGATTCCTACAATGAGCAGTTCTTC. The full variable domain, in which reference TRBV19 and TRBJ2-1 provide the parts outside the CDR3, is DGGITQSPKYLFRKEGQNVTLSCEQNLNHDAMYWYRQDPGQGLRLIYYSQIVNDFQKGDIAEGYSVSREKKESFPLTVTSAQKNPTAFYLCASSSSGDSYNEQFFGPGTRLTVL.

V usage is TRBV7-6 and J usage is TRBJ2-5; D is unresolved. Germline loops: CDR1 SGHVS, CDR2 FNYEAQ. The CDR3 contains 16 residues. The V end lost 2 bases, the J end lost 2 bases, and 15 bases lay between the germline ends. DNA for the CDR3: TGTGCCAGCAGCTTAAATATCCTCCAGCGACAAGAGACCCAGTACTTC. Residues: CASSLNILQRQETQYF.

The V call is TRBV30, the J call TRBJ2-3, with 9 bases lining up with TRBD1. V lost 0 bases, J lost 3 bases, and 13 bases stayed unmatched. This CDR3 spans 18 amino acids. Germline V CDR1 and CDR2: GTSNPN, SVGIG (reference sequence). The CDR3 reads CAWSVLRRRDRVTDTQYF. CDR3 nucleotide sequence: TGTGCCTGGAGTGTACTACGTCGGCGGGACAGGGTGACAGATACGCAGTATTTT.

The chain joins TRBV7-2 to TRBJ2-3; 9 bases agree with TRBD2. Germline V gene lookup returns CDR1 SGHTA and CDR2 FQGNSA. The CDR3 loop spans 15 amino acids. Trimming took 1 base from V and 2 from J; bases not matched to a gene: 1. The CDR3 DNA reads TGTGCCAGCAGCTTAGGCGGGAGGGACACAGATACGCAGTATTTT. This sequence encodes CASSLGGRDTDTQYF.

The chain employs TRBV19 and TRBJ2-5, with TRBD2 matching over 10 bases. Per the germline V gene, CDR1 is LNHDA and CDR2 is SQIVND (reference sequence). The CDR3 is 14 amino acids. With V trimmed by 9 bases and J by 2 bases, 6 bases remained unmatched. CDR3 sequence reads: CASSWTSGQETQYF. The CDR3 DNA reads TGTGCCAGCTCATGGACTAGCGGACAAGAGACCCAGTACTTC.

This clone was observed a handful of times. The genes are TRBV6-4 and TRBJ2-6; tentative D call: TRBD1 (5 bases). Trimming stripped 5 bases from V and 2 bases from J, with 7 bases between. This CDR3 contains 14 residues. Looked up from germline, CDR1 is MRHNA and CDR2 is SNTAGT. CDR3 residues: CASSTGPGANVLTF. As DNA, the CDR3 is TGTGCCAGCAGTACAGGACCTGGGGCCAACGTCCTGACTTTC.

V is TRBV27 and J is TRBJ2-7; 9 bases align to TRBD1. Losses at the gene ends were 8 bases for V and 0 bases for J; bases not matched to a gene: 8. The CDR3 is 15 amino acids. CDR1 MNHEY and CDR2 SMNVEV come from the germline V gene (reference sequence). The CDR3: CASGFGQGSSYEQYF. CDR3 nucleotides: TGTGCCAGCGGCTTTGGACAGGGGAGCTCCTACGAGCAGTACTTC.

This clone has only a few counts. As DNA, the CDR3 is TGTGCCAGCAGCGTGGCGGGACTAGCGAAGAGCACAGATACGCAGTATTTT. It translates to CASSVAGLAKSTDTQYF. The rearrangement joins TRBV11-2 to TRBJ2-3, with 10 positions matching TRBD2. The CDR3 totals 17 residues. Germline trimming cut 5 bases from V and 0 bases from J; bases unmatched to any gene: 8. Germline CDR1 reads SGHAT; CDR2 reads FQNNGV.

In this sample, this clone turned up a few times. J is TRBJ2-1 and V is TRBV9; possibly TRBD2 for D (6 bases). V was cut by 3 bases and J by 9 bases, with 16 bases left in between. The V gene's germline CDR1 is SGDLS and CDR2 YYNGEE. The CDR3 contains 14 residues. The CDR3, as DNA: TGTGCCAGCAGCGGCGGGACTGGTCTGTTTGAGCAGTTCTTC. It is translated as CASSGGTGLFEQFF.

The gene calls are TRBV5-1 and TRBJ2-3; weak D call: TRBD2 (5 bases). The CDR3 has 15 amino acids. V was trimmed by 0 bases and J by 4 bases, leaving 12 bases between them. Germline CDR1 reads SGHRS; CDR2 reads YFSETQ. The CDR3 nucleotides are TGCGCCAGCAGCTTGGCCCGAGGGAAAGCAGATACGCAGTATTTT. As protein: CASSLARGKADTQYF.

This clone has just a few counts. The gene calls are TRBV6-1 and TRBJ2-3, with TRBD2 matching over 9 bases. The CDR3 extends over 17 amino acids. V lost 0 bases to trimming and J lost 1 base; unmatched junction nucleotides: 5. CDR1 is MNHNS and CDR2 is SASEGT in the germline V gene. As DNA, the CDR3 is TGTGCCAGCAGTGAAGCAGCGGGCGGGGGGGGCACAGATACGCAGTATTTT. Translated: CASSEAAGGGGTDTQYF.

This chain connects TRBV4-1 to TRBJ2-1; possible D gene TRBD2, 6 bases. The CDR3 runs to 16 residues. Trimming pared 0 bases from V and 6 bases from J, leaving 15 bases between. The V gene's germline CDR1 is MGHRA and CDR2 YSYEKL. CDR3 nucleotides: TGCGCCAGCAGCCAAGACGGGACTCAGATTGGCAATGAGCAGTTCTTC. This gives the protein CASSQDGTQIGNEQFF.